The rows below give T cell receptor beta chains drawn from one sample of a study of identical twins. Using its own MiXCR run on the 5' RACE reads, TCRdb lists one record per CDR3 protein. The data hold hundreds of thousands of distinct CDR3 sequences, with 5.5% to 7.5% observed a single time. Sequenced material: naive T cells sorted from blood. These receptor sequences come from a man between 18 and 29 years old in good health. The conserved cysteine and the conserved F or W are not part of the CDR3 here. Where a row states a size, it is once, few, many or the class of an expanded clone; other rows omit it.

TRBV9,-,TRBJ2-2,13,ASSVAGTLTGELF
TRBV5-6,many,TRBJ2-5,12,ASSLLMKQETQY
TRBV6-2/TRBV6-3,-,TRBJ2-5,14,ASSQIQGVPQETQY
TRBV4-3,many,TRBJ2-1,12,ASSQGRGTGEQF
TRBV20-1,many,TRBJ2-3,12,SARGDPSTDTQY
TRBV10-3,many,TRBJ2-7,13,AISVTGQPKDEQY
TRBV18,many,TRBJ2-7,11,ASSPGGTYEQY
TRBV24-1,-,TRBJ1-2,13,ATSDKDRTPYGYT
TRBV20-1,many,TRBJ2-3,14,SASPLAGGRADTQY
TRBV7-9,many,TRBJ2-1,12,ASSRLGDGDEQF
TRBV29-1,many,TRBJ2-7,9,SVEGSHEQY
TRBV11-3,few,TRBJ2-1,11,ASSDRMGDEQF
TRBV9,few,TRBJ2-6,13,ASSRRQGESRVLT
TRBV7-9,few,TRBJ2-5,13,ASSLGLARQETQY
TRBV29-1,many,TRBJ1-5,10,SVSGGDQPQH
TRBV7-9,few,TRBJ2-1,9,ASSLGERQF
TRBV20-1,many,TRBJ2-1,14,SASGNGGWSYNEQF
TRBV18,many,TRBJ2-2,14,ASSPQRALNTGELF
TRBV7-9,many,TRBJ2-3,14,ASSQGTGALTDTQY
TRBV12-3/TRBV12-4,-,TRBJ2-1,13,ASSLPRDYYNEQF
TRBV7-8,many,TRBJ2-1,12,ASSFPGGNNEQF
TRBV3-1,few,TRBJ1-2,13,ASSQGGPTNYGYT
TRBV5-5,few,TRBJ2-7,14,ASSLDPSGKVYEQY
TRBV27,many,TRBJ2-2,13,ASSLSIWATGELF
TRBV29-1,many,TRBJ1-1,10,SAQSMNTEAF
TRBV7-2,many,TRBJ2-5,13,ASSPTTSEQETQY
TRBV29-1,many,TRBJ1-2,9,SVWDMGGYT
TRBV5-1,few,TRBJ2-4,12,ASSTQPNGNIQY
TRBV4-1,many,TRBJ2-3,12,ASSPDRQADTQY
TRBV12-3/TRBV12-4,few,TRBJ2-4,14,ASSLAFMLAKNIQY
TRBV10-3,many,TRBJ2-7,12,AISEVGESYEQY
TRBV7-9,-,TRBJ2-7,12,AISLSRGAGEQY
TRBV6-1,many,TRBJ2-1,13,ASRTPGQGYNEQF
TRBV28,many,TRBJ2-1,13,ASSRGGRVVNEQF
TRBV5-1,few,TRBJ2-1,15,ASSIWTGMSSYNEQF
TRBV5-1,many,TRBJ1-1,11,ASSPEGITEAF
TRBV9,few,TRBJ2-1,13,ASSVAGSGIDEQF
TRBV12-3/TRBV12-4,-,TRBJ1-1,11,ASRRGRNTEAF
TRBV11-2,few,TRBJ2-2,11,ASRRLVPGELF
TRBV12-3/TRBV12-4,many,TRBJ2-7,14,ASSLSLAGDSYEQY
TRBV7-2,-,TRBJ2-7,16,ASSLAPASGLLSYEQY